This TCR beta chain was observed in a study of blood T cell repertoires in COVID-19. Study background: There were acute and convalescent COVID-19 samples, and they came from the United States, Italy and Spain.

Only in-frame clones appear in the TCRdb table, and some are missing; sequencing was by immunoSEQ multiplex PCR. The sample has 50,000 to 65,000 clones, more than 75% seen once. Per germline, CDR1 SEHNR and CDR2 FQNEAQ (reference sequence). Trimming took off 6 bases at V and 3 bases at J, with 12 bases between the two ends. There are 13 residues in the CDR3. Sequencing was done on a sample of peripheral blood. The chain carries TRBV7-9 and TRBJ2-7; D is unresolved. The sequence was collected from a man aged 65 to 85 with acute or convalescent COVID-19. The CDR3 spells CASSSGVDYEQYF. The DNA of the CDR3 is TGTGCCAGCAGTTCCGGAGTGGACTACGAGCAGTACTTC.